The 28 T cell receptor beta chains presented below share a single source sample, sequenced in a study of blood T cell repertoires in COVID-19. The data were produced by immunoSEQ multiplex PCR, yet TCRdb's version contains in-frame clones alone and is incomplete. Of just under 70,000 clones in the sample, just over 85% were seen once. The material sequenced was peripheral blood. Receptors originate from a man aged 25 to 45 with acute or convalescent COVID-19.

The chain carries TRBV3-1 (or the pseudogene TRBV3-2) and TRBJ2-2; TRBD2 aligns across 11 bases. The CDR3 has 16 residues. Germline values: CDR1 LGHDT, CDR2 YNNKEL (reference sequence). Trimming removed 5 bases from V and 6 bases from J; junction bases left unmatched: 8. CDR3 residues: CASSVTSGSGSGELFF. In DNA form, the CDR3 reads TGTGCCAGCAGCGTTACTAGCGGGAGCGGCTCCGGGGAGCTGTTTTTT.

This clone has only one observation. The CDR3 protein is CASSQPGQFNYGYTF. CDR3 in DNA: TGCGCCAGCAGCCAACCCGGACAGTTTAACTATGGCTACACCTTC. The rearrangement joins TRBV4-1 to TRBJ1-2, with D possibly being TRBD1 (6 bases). Germline V gene sequence: CDR1 MGHRA, CDR2 YSYEKL. The CDR3 contains 15 residues. Trimming shortened V by 2 bases and J by 1 base, and 11 bases separated the two germline ends.

The V gene is TRBV6-5, the J gene TRBJ1-2; no clear D gene. This CDR3 region has 15 residues. With 8 bases removed from V and 5 bases from J, the gap between germline ends came to 21 bases. Germline V CDR1 and CDR2: MNHEY, SVGAGI. Here the CDR3 DNA reads TGTGCCAGCTACGCTCGATTCGGGATTATTTATGGCTACACCTTC. Its translation is CASYARFGIIYGYTF.

For the CDR3, the DNA is TGCAGCGTTGAAGGGGGCAGGGGGCACGAGCAGTACTTC. Translating it yields CSVEGGRGHEQYF. This rearrangement joins TRBV29-1 to TRBJ2-7; 8 bases are a match to TRBD1. V lost 1 base, J lost 5 bases, and 4 bases stayed unmatched. The CDR3 consists of 13 residues. The germline V gene has CDR1 SQVTM and CDR2 ANQGSEA.

The genes are TRBV14 and TRBJ1-6, with TRBD1 identical over 8 bases. The length of the CDR3 is 17 residues. V lost 1 base and J lost 7; bases outside the gene matches: 9. Germline CDR1 is SGHDN and CDR2 is FVKESK. The CDR3 loop is CASSQAAHRGENSPLHF. CDR3 DNA: TGTGCCAGCAGCCAAGCCGCACACAGGGGGGAGAATTCACCCCTCCACTTT.

The chain recombines TRBV7-2 with TRBJ2-1, with 7 bases lining up with TRBD1. Per germline, CDR1 SGHTA and CDR2 FQGNSA. This CDR3 comprises 14 residues. Trimming at V came to 5 bases and at J to 8 bases, leaving 9 bases not matched to a gene. The CDR3 loop reads CASSPRQGEDEQFF. As DNA, the CDR3 is TGTGCCAGCAGCCCCCGACAGGGTGAGGATGAGCAGTTCTTC.

The chain links TRBV6-5 to TRBJ1-4; D possibly corresponds to TRBD1 (5 bases). The CDR3 length is 16 residues. V dropped 1 base and J dropped 7 bases, with 16 bases sitting between them. Germline CDR1 and CDR2: MNHEY and SVGAGI. CDR3 bases: TGTGCCAGCAGTTACTTACCAGGGCGCGGTTCTGAAAAACTGTTTTTT. Translating gives CASSYLPGRGSEKLFF.

The chain employs TRBV28 and TRBJ2-5, with 7 bases lining up with TRBD1. After removal of 2 bases from V and 1 base from J, the junction contained 4 bases not matched to a gene. In germline, CDR1 is MDHEN, CDR2 SYDVKM. The CDR3 spans 15 residues. The CDR3 spells CASSLPQGLQETQYF. CDR3 bases: TGTGCCAGCAGTTTACCACAGGGGCTCCAAGAGACCCAGTACTTC.

There are a few counts of this clone. The chain joins TRBV7-9 to TRBJ2-7, with D unresolved. Germline assignment: CDR1 SEHNR and CDR2 FQNEAQ (reference sequence). The V end lost 5 bases, the J end lost 7 bases, and 12 bases lay between the germline ends. The CDR3 is 12 amino acids. The CDR3 is CASSPPTGEQYF. The CDR3 bases are TGTGCCAGCAGCCCCCCGACCGGGGAGCAGTACTTC.

The chain links TRBV7-8 to TRBJ2-7; D ambiguous. Germline V gene data show CDR1 as SGHVS and CDR2 as FQNEAQ. The CDR3 sequence is 12 residues long. V gave up 2 bases and J gave up 4 bases, with 6 bases separating them. The CDR3 DNA follows: TGTGCCAGCAGCTTATCCTATTACGAGCAGTACTTC. Translation gives CASSLSYYEQYF.

The V and J genes are TRBV10-1 and TRBJ1-6, with 9 bases fitting TRBD1. V gave up 3 bases and J gave up 10 bases; unmatched junction bases: 7. Germline V gene data show CDR1 as WNHNN and CDR2 as SYGVQD (reference sequence). This CDR3 comprises 15 residues. DNA for the CDR3: TGCGCCAGCAGTGATGGGACAGGGATTCGATCACCCCTCCACTTT. It yields the protein CASSDGTGIRSPLHF.

This rearrangement joins TRBV6-2 or TRBV6-3 to TRBJ1-2; tentative D call: TRBD1 (6 bases). CDR3 length: 13 amino acids. In germline, CDR1 is MNHEY, CDR2 SVGEGT. Trimming pared 2 bases from V and 6 bases from J, leaving 10 bases between. The CDR3 nucleotides are TGTGCCAGCAGTTACACAGGGACAAATGGCTACACCTTC. Its translation: CASSYTGTNGYTF.

This chain connects TRBV10-2 to TRBJ2-7, with D possibly being TRBD1 (5 bases). Trimming stripped 2 bases from V and 5 bases from J, with 10 bases between. The CDR3 is made up of 13 amino acids. Per the germline V gene, CDR1 is WSHSY and CDR2 is SAAADI. This CDR3 reads CASSEQGRHEQYF. The DNA of the CDR3 is TGCGCCAGCAGTGAGCAGGGTAGACACGAGCAGTACTTC.

V and J are TRBV5-6 and TRBJ1-5, with D possibly matching TRBD1 (6 bases). V shed 3 bases and J shed 5 bases, with 12 bases lying between them. The CDR3 is 14 amino acids. Germline values: CDR1 SGHDT, CDR2 YYEEEE. The CDR3 sequence is CASSWQGMDQPQHF. The CDR3 DNA follows: TGTGCCAGCAGCTGGCAGGGGATGGATCAGCCCCAGCATTTT.

The chain uses TRBV5-1 and TRBJ2-2; TRBD1 aligns across 10 bases. V dropped 4 bases and J dropped 5; count of bases not matched to a gene: 8. The V gene's germline CDR1 is SGHRS and CDR2 YFSETQ. This CDR3 spans 16 amino acids. CDR3 bases: TGCGCCAGCAGCGGAATCGACAGGGGGCGAACCGGGGAGCTGTTTTTT. Encoded protein: CASSGIDRGRTGELFF. Full variable domain (remainder filled in from reference TRBV5-1 and TRBJ2-2): KAGVTQTPRYLIKTRGQQVTLSCSPISGHRSVSWYQQTPGQGLQFLFEYFSETQRNKGNFPGRFSGRQFSNSRSEMNVSTLELGDSALYLCASSGIDRGRTGELFFGEGSRLTVL.

A few counts support this clone. V usage is TRBV5-4 and J usage is TRBJ2-7, with a possible D match to TRBD2 (6 bases). Germline CDR1 is SGHNT and CDR2 is YYREEE (reference sequence). Trimming left V 4 bases short and J 1 base short, with 9 bases between. The CDR3 length is 13 residues. CDR3 region: CASSQAGSYEQYF. In nucleotides, the CDR3 is TGTGCCAGCAGCCAGGCGGGGTCCTACGAGCAGTACTTC.

This clone was seen only once. The V gene is TRBV28, the J gene TRBJ2-1; no reliable D call. The CDR3 runs to 17 residues. Between the trimmed V and J ends, which lost 5 bases and 0 bases, there was a span of 17 bases. Looked up from germline, CDR1 is MDHEN and CDR2 is SYDVKM. This CDR3 is CASSPRTPSASYNEQFF. The CDR3 nucleotides read TGTGCCAGCAGTCCCAGAACCCCCTCCGCCTCCTACAATGAGCAGTTCTTC. The whole variable domain, filled in from reference TRBV28 and TRBJ2-1, reads DVKVTQSSRYLVKRTGEKVFLECVQDMDHENMFWYRQDPGLGLRLIYFSYDVKMKEKGDIPEGYSVSREKKERFSLILESASTNQTSMYLCASSPRTPSASYNEQFFGPGTRLTVL.

This sequence joins TRBV25-1 and TRBJ2-7; D uncertain. This CDR3 contains 13 residues. Per germline, CDR1 MGHDK and CDR2 SYGVNS. The germline V and J ends were trimmed by 9 bases and 0 bases, with 12 bases remaining between them. The CDR3: CASLNPSSYEQYF. The CDR3 DNA reads as TGTGCCAGTCTTAACCCTAGCTCCTACGAGCAGTACTTC.

Here the CDR3 reads CASSLGQATETQYF. CDR3 coding DNA: TGTGCCAGCAGCTTGGGACAGGCGACGGAGACCCAGTACTTC. The chain links TRBV5-5 to TRBJ2-5; tentative D call: TRBD1 (6 bases). This CDR3 has 14 amino acids. Germline V lookup: CDR1 SGHKS, CDR2 YYEKEE (reference sequence). With 0 bases removed from V and 5 bases from J, the gap between germline ends came to 11 bases. The full variable domain, with the rest looked up from reference TRBV5-5 and TRBJ2-5, is DAGVTQSPTHLIKTRGQQVTLRCSPISGHKSVSWYQQVLGQGPQFIFQYYEKEERGRGNFPDRFSARQFPNYSSELNVNALLLGDSALYLCASSLGQATETQYFGPGTRLLVL.

The rearrangement links TRBV18 to TRBJ1-3, with 7 bases matching TRBD1. Trimming removed 3 bases from V and 4 bases from J; junction bases left unmatched: 6. CDR1 and CDR2 (germline): KGHSH, LQKENI. The CDR3 length is 15 residues. The CDR3 nucleotides are TGTGCCAGCTCACCCCGGACAGGTGTAGGAAACACCATATATTTT. Protein product: CASSPRTGVGNTIYF.

The rearrangement uses TRBV5-6 and TRBJ2-7; D is possibly TRBD1 (5 bases). V was cut by 1 base and J by 7 bases, with 12 bases left in between. The CDR3 loop spans 13 amino acids. Germline V gene data show CDR1 as SGHDT and CDR2 as YYEEEE. The CDR3 region is CASSLSAGREQYF. The DNA of the CDR3 is TGTGCCAGCAGCTTGAGCGCAGGGCGTGAGCAGTACTTC.

This rearrangement joins TRBV7-8 to TRBJ2-1; 11 bases align to TRBD2. This CDR3 has 13 residues. CDR1 is SGHVS, CDR2 FQNEAQ, per germline. V lost 6 bases to trimming and J lost 6 bases; unmatched junction nucleotides: 1. DNA of the CDR3: TGTGCCAGCAGGACTAGCGGGGTCAATGAGCAGTTCTTC. Translation: CASRTSGVNEQFF.

The chain uses TRBV6-6 and TRBJ2-7; 7 positions match TRBD1. The J segment lost 5 bases and the V segment lost 6 bases, leaving 13 bases of the junction unmatched. Germline CDR1 and CDR2: MNHNY and SVGAGI (reference sequence). The CDR3 runs to 15 residues. The CDR3 DNA is TGTGCCAGCAGGTACCCTGACAACAGGGGAAACGAGCAGTACTTC. This sequence encodes CASRYPDNRGNEQYF.

This chain connects TRBV5-1 to TRBJ2-7, with D possibly matching TRBD2 (5 bases). The length of the CDR3 is 12 residues. CDR1 is SGHRS, CDR2 YFSETQ, per germline. Trimming removed 9 bases at V and 1 base at J, with 11 bases between. CDR3 bases: TGCGCCATGCTCTCGGGATCCTACGAGCAGTACTTC. It is translated as CAMLSGSYEQYF.

The chain recombines TRBV6-5 with TRBJ1-2; 7 nucleotides line up with TRBD1. The junction had 3 bases not matched to a gene; V was cut back by 5 bases and J by 3 bases. The CDR3 runs to 13 residues. Germline CDR1 reads MNHEY; CDR2 reads SVGAGI. The CDR3: CASSPTGDYGYTF. The CDR3 nucleotides are TGTGCCAGCAGTCCAACAGGGGACTATGGCTACACCTTC.

In its sample, this clone was seen a few times. This sequence joins TRBV18 and TRBJ2-3, with 12 bases aligning to TRBD2. Germline loops: CDR1 KGHSH, CDR2 LQKENI. The V segment lost 2 bases and the J segment 1 base; nucleotides outside the gene matches: 16. This CDR3 has 21 residues. Here the CDR3 reads CASSPFQGTSGPARGTDTQYF. DNA of the CDR3: TGTGCCAGCTCACCATTCCAGGGGACTAGCGGGCCCGCGAGGGGCACAGATACGCAGTATTTT.

The chain employs TRBV4-3 and TRBJ2-1; TRBD2 agrees at 10 bases. There are 15 residues in the CDR3. Germline loops: CDR1 LGHNA, CDR2 YSLEER. V lost 1 base to trimming and J lost 9 bases; unmatched junction nucleotides: 6. CDR3 bases: TGCGCCAGCAGCCAAGGAGCGGGAGGGCCAGGTGAGCAGTTCTTC. This codes for CASSQGAGGPGEQFF.

The chain is built from TRBV2 and TRBJ1-2; D not certain. The CDR3 spans 11 residues. CDR1 is SNHLY and CDR2 is FYNNEI in the germline V gene. Trimming took off 6 bases at V and 5 bases at J, with 7 bases between the two ends. In DNA form, the CDR3 reads TGTGCCAGCAGCCCCCCGTATGGCTACACCTTC. This sequence encodes CASSPPYGYTF.